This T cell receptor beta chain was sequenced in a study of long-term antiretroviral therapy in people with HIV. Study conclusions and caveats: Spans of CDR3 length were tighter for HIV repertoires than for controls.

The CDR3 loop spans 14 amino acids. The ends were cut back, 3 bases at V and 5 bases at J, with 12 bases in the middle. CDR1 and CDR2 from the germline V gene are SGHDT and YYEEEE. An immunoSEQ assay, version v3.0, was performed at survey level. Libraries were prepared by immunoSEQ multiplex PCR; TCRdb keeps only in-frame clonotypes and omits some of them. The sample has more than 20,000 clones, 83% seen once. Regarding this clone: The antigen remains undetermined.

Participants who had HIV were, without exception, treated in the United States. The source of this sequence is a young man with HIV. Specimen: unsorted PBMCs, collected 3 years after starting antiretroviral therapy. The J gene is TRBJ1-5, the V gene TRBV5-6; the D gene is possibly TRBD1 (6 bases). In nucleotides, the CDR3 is TGTGCCAGCAGCTGGAGACAGGTTGATCAGCCCCAGCATTTT. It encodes CASSWRQVDQPQHF.